One and the same sample provided the 32 T cell receptor beta chains below, sequenced in a study of regulatory T cells in long-lasting Graves disease. Construction of TCR beta libraries relied on iRepertoire HTBI primers and on Arm-PCR targeting CDR3 regions. TCRdb re-derived calls from the multiplex PCR reads in MiXCR, one entry per CDR3 protein. The sample holds 300,000 to 500,000 distinct CDR3 sequences, less than 25% seen once. Time point defined: persistent/refractory GD, antithyroid drugs over 5 years with positive TRAb. PBMC-derived RNA was used for the TCR library. The sample in question was peripheral blood mononuclear cells (PBMCs), obtained when the disease was refractory, from a patient treated with antithyroid drugs. All receptors derive from a female donor with Graves disease.

The rearrangement links TRBV29-1 to TRBJ1-2; D is uncertain. The CDR3 runs to 12 residues. V was trimmed by 3 bases and J by 2 bases, leaving 7 bases between them. CDR1 is SQVTM, CDR2 ANQGSEA, per germline. For the CDR3, the DNA is TGCAGCGTTGAGACACCGAACTATGGCTACACCTTC. It encodes CSVETPNYGYTF.

In its sample, this clonotype was seen many times. This chain joins TRBV24-1 and TRBJ1-2, with D possibly TRBD1 on 6 matching bases. Germline V gene lookup returns CDR1 KGHDR and CDR2 SFDVKD. V lost 7 bases and J 4 bases, leaving 12 bases between the germline ends. The CDR3 extends over 13 amino acids. The CDR3 DNA sequence: TGTGCCACCAGCATGACAGGTTTCTATGGCTACACCTTC. This gives the protein CATSMTGFYGYTF.

This clonotype was seen many times. The rearrangement links TRBV19 to TRBJ1-1; TRBD1 matches 7 bases. CDR1 LNHDA and CDR2 SQIVND come from the germline V gene (reference sequence). The CDR3 contains 16 residues. The ends lost 6 bases at V and 5 bases at J; junction bases unmatched: 15. Here the CDR3 reads CASRTKGAPRWTEAFF. The CDR3 DNA reads as TGTGCCAGTAGGACAAAGGGGGCCCCACGGTGGACTGAAGCTTTCTTT.

The chain couples TRBV30 to TRBJ1-6; a weak D match, TRBD1 (6 bases). This CDR3 comprises 12 residues. V was clipped by 4 bases and J by 7 bases, with 8 bases between them. Germline assignment: CDR1 GTSNPN and CDR2 SVGIG (reference sequence). CDR3 sequence reads: CAWTGTNSPLHF. CDR3 coding DNA: TGTGCCTGGACAGGGACAAATTCACCCCTCCACTTT.

This clonotype showed up many times. The chain employs TRBV3-1 and TRBJ2-7; 9 bases line up with TRBD2. V dropped 3 bases and J dropped 3; count of bases not matched to a gene: 6. This CDR3 is built from 15 residues. Germline V CDR1 and CDR2: LGHDT, YNNKEL (reference sequence). The CDR3 region has the DNA TGTGCCAGCAGCCACCTTAGCGGGGGAGGCTACGAGCAGTACTTC. Residues: CASSHLSGGGYEQYF.

A few counts support this clonotype. The CDR3 sequence: CASNTGGSTEAFF. The CDR3 bases are TGTGCCAGCAATACAGGGGGAAGCACTGAAGCTTTCTTT. The rearrangement joins TRBV6-1 to TRBJ1-1, with 8 bases that match TRBD1. The junction had 5 bases not matched to a gene; V was cut back by 7 bases and J by 4 bases. The germline CDR1 and CDR2 sequences are MNHNS and SASEGT. The CDR3 is made up of 13 amino acids.

The V gene is TRBV29-1, the J gene TRBJ2-4; no definite D call. V dropped 2 bases and J dropped 3 bases, with 5 bases sitting between them. The CDR3 sequence is 12 residues long. Germline V gene lookup returns CDR1 SQVTM and CDR2 ANQGSEA. The CDR3 sequence: CSVESHKNIQYF. In DNA, the CDR3 is TGCAGCGTTGAAAGCCACAAAAACATTCAGTACTTC. Together with reference TRBV29-1 and TRBJ2-4, the CDR3 gives the full variable domain: SAVISQKPSRDICQRGTSLTIQCQVDSQVTMMFWYRQQPGQSLTLIATANQGSEATYESGFVIDKFPISRPNLTFSTLTVSNMSPEDSSIYLCSVESHKNIQYFGAGTRLSVL.

This clonotype was picked up many times. This rearrangement joins TRBV28 to TRBJ1-5; maybe TRBD1 (5 bases). There are 12 residues in the CDR3. The germline CDR1 and CDR2 sequences are MDHEN and SYDVKM. Trimming shortened V by 7 bases and J by 6 bases, and 10 bases separated the two germline ends. DNA for the CDR3: TGTGCCAGCAACGGGGGGATTCAGCCCCAGCATTTT. The encoded protein is CASNGGIQPQHF.

This clonotype has at least ten counts. The chain uses TRBV12-3 or TRBV12-4 and TRBJ1-4; TRBD1 matches at 7 bases. V lost 3 bases, J lost 12 bases, and 4 bases stayed unmatched. The CDR3 length is 12 residues. CDR3 sequence reads: CASSFRQGELFF. The CDR3, as DNA: TGTGCCAGCAGTTTTCGACAGGGAGAACTGTTTTTT.

J is TRBJ2-1 and V is TRBV5-6, with 10 nucleotides matching TRBD2. The end of the DNA is better explained by TRBJ2-5, so the J call may be wrong. The CDR3 sequence is 15 residues long. The germline V gene has CDR1 SGHDT and CDR2 YYEEEE. CDR3 region: CASSLELAGQETQYF. As DNA, the CDR3 is TGTGCCAGCAGCTTAGAACTAGCGGGACAAGAGACCCAGTACTTC.

This clonotype has a count of ten or more. The chain recombines TRBV11-1 with TRBJ2-5; no firm D call. Per the germline V gene, CDR1 is SGHAT and CDR2 is FQDESV (reference sequence). The CDR3 loop spans 12 amino acids. V was cut by 5 bases and J by 4 bases, with 8 bases left in between. The DNA for the CDR3 is TGTGCCAGCAGCGTGAGTGGAGAGACCCAGTACTTC. This codes for CASSVSGETQYF.

Regarding this clonotype: Since a far larger clone is one base different, this is likely a read error. The chain couples TRBV7-2 to TRBJ1-1; D uncertain. The CDR3 sequence is 15 residues long. Germline V gives CDR1 SGHTA, CDR2 FQGNSA. This CDR3 is CAGSLRAVMNTEAFF. In DNA form, the CDR3 reads TGTGCCGGCAGCTTACGTGCGGTTATGAACACTGAAGCTTTCTTT.

This clonotype has at least ten counts. The chain employs TRBV3-1 and TRBJ1-4; D unclear. The CDR3 contains 16 residues. The germline V gene encodes CDR1 LGHDT and CDR2 YNNKEL (reference sequence). The V and J ends lost 1 base and 10 bases respectively, with 19 bases between them. The CDR3, as DNA: TGTGCCAGCAGCCAAGCCTCAGTTGCCGGGTTGGGAAAACTGTTTTTT. It encodes CASSQASVAGLGKLFF.

This clonotype came up a few times. J is TRBJ1-1 and V is TRBV27, with 7 bases aligning to TRBD1. This CDR3 is 13 amino acids long. The trim removed 4 bases at V and 7 bases at J, leaving 6 bases unmatched. Germline lookup yields CDR1 MNHEY and CDR2 SMNVEV (reference sequence). The CDR3 spells CASSYRGFSEAFF. CDR3 nucleotide sequence: TGTGCCAGCAGTTACAGGGGATTTAGTGAAGCTTTCTTT.

Ten or more counts support this clonotype. This sequence joins TRBV12-3 or TRBV12-4 and TRBJ1-4; D perhaps matches TRBD1 (6 bases). V gave up 0 bases and J gave up 8 bases, with 10 bases separating them. This CDR3 spans 14 amino acids. CDR3 coding DNA: TGTGCCAGCAGTTTAGCAGACAGGAGCGAAAAACTGTTTTTT. Translated, it gives CASSLADRSEKLFF.

This clonotype was seen at least ten times. The chain employs TRBV7-9 and TRBJ2-1; 12 nucleotides align to TRBD2. Looked up from germline, CDR1 is SEHNR and CDR2 is FQNEAQ (reference sequence). The V gene end was trimmed by 5 bases and the J gene end by 7 bases; junction bases not matched to a gene: 9. The CDR3 runs to 16 residues. CDR3: CASSALTSGRANEQFF. Here the CDR3 DNA reads TGTGCCAGCAGCGCCCTGACTAGCGGGAGAGCGAATGAGCAGTTCTTC.

The rearrangement joins TRBV15 to TRBJ1-5; D is unclear. V was cut by 2 bases and J by 3 bases, with 2 bases left in between. The CDR3 length is 12 residues. The germline CDR1 and CDR2 sequences are LNHNV and YYDKDF (reference sequence). CDR3 protein: CATSRINQPQHF. For the CDR3, the DNA is TGTGCCACCAGCAGAATCAATCAGCCCCAGCATTTT. Looking up the rest from reference TRBV15 and TRBJ1-5 gives the full variable domain: DAMVIQNPRYQVTQFGKPVTLSCSQTLNHNVMYWYQQKSSQAPKLLFHYYDKDFNNEADTPDNFQSRRPNTSFCFLDIRSPGLGDTAMYLCATSRINQPQHFGDGTRLSIL.

The chain employs TRBV20-1 and TRBJ2-1, with 11 positions matching TRBD2. CDR3 length: 15 amino acids. Germline-derived CDR1 and CDR2 are DFQATT and SNEGSKA (reference sequence). J gave up 3 bases and V 3 bases, and 4 bases lay outside the gene matches. CDR3 DNA sequence: TGCAGTGCTAGCCCGACTAGCGGGATCTACAATGAGCAGTTCTTC. Translating it yields CSASPTSGIYNEQFF.

This clonotype was seen a few times. The chain couples TRBV7-6 to TRBJ1-1; no reliable D call. CDR1 and CDR2 from the germline V gene are SGHVS and FNYEAQ. The CDR3 is 13 residues long. Trimming stripped 0 bases from V and 11 bases from J, with 13 bases between. For the CDR3, the DNA is TGTGCCAGCAGCTTAGCGCAACACCCGTGGGCTTTCTTT. Its protein product is CASSLAQHPWAFF.

In regard to this clonotype: This may be a read error, as it is one base from a much larger clone. J is TRBJ2-2 and V is TRBV24-1; 8 nucleotides align to TRBD2. Germline values: CDR1 KGHDR, CDR2 SFDVKD. The CDR3 is made up of 15 amino acids. The CDR3 coding sequence is TGTGCCACCAGTAGCGGGAGTTTTGACACCGGGGGGCTGTTTTTT. As protein: CATSSGSFDTGGLFF.

At least ten counts were recorded for this clonotype. The rearrangement uses TRBV12-3 or TRBV12-4 and TRBJ2-2; 9 bases match TRBD2. With V trimmed by 9 bases and J by 6 bases, 11 bases remained unmatched. The CDR3 spans 15 residues. CDR3 residues: CASRQGLASPGELFF. The CDR3 coding sequence is TGTGCCAGTCGACAGGGACTAGCCTCCCCCGGGGAGCTGTTTTTT.

The genes are TRBV4-1 and TRBJ2-1, with TRBD1 as a possible D gene (6 bases). V was trimmed by 2 bases and J by 7 bases, leaving 15 bases between them. Germline CDR1 is MGHRA and CDR2 is YSYEKL. This CDR3 region has 15 residues. The CDR3 protein is CASSQLYRVENEQFF. The CDR3 DNA follows: TGCGCCAGCAGCCAACTTTACAGGGTAGAAAATGAGCAGTTCTTC.

The chain joins TRBV11-2 to TRBJ2-7, with 8 bases identical to TRBD2. Looked up from germline, CDR1 is SGHAT and CDR2 is FQNNGV. Trimming cost V 1 base and J 0 bases; bases outside gene matches: 11. The CDR3 totals 18 residues. The CDR3 DNA follows: TGTGCCAGCAGCTTAGGGGGGTGGACTAGCCCGAGCTCCTACGAGCAGTACTTC. It encodes CASSLGGWTSPSSYEQYF.

At least ten counts were recorded for this clonotype. The genes are TRBV7-2 and TRBJ2-6, with 9 positions matching TRBD1. The CDR3 is 17 residues long. Germline trimming cut 5 bases from V and 0 bases from J; bases unmatched to any gene: 5. Per germline, CDR1 SGHTA and CDR2 FQGNSA. CDR3 region: CASSRRTGASGANVLTF. CDR3 nucleotides: TGTGCCAGCAGCCGTCGGACAGGGGCCTCTGGGGCCAACGTCCTGACTTTC.

This clonotype occurred many times. This chain connects TRBV7-2 to TRBJ1-4; D is ambiguous. The V gene lost 1 base and the J gene lost 10 bases, with 7 bases spanning the gap. Germline V gene lookup returns CDR1 SGHTA and CDR2 FQGNSA. The CDR3 length is 12 residues. This CDR3 reads CASSLGVGKLFF. CDR3 coding DNA: TGTGCCAGCAGCTTAGGCGTTGGAAAACTGTTTTTT.

J is TRBJ2-7 and V is TRBV6-9; TRBD2 matches at 11 bases. The CDR3 is made up of 15 amino acids. After removal of 2 bases from V and 2 bases from J, the junction contained 2 bases not matched to a gene. Germline lookup yields CDR1 MNHGY and CDR2 SVAAGI. CDR3 sequence reads: CASSYGLAGPYEQYF. Here the CDR3 DNA reads TGTGCCAGCAGTTATGGACTAGCGGGCCCCTACGAGCAGTACTTC.

This clonotype was found many times. The CDR3 protein is CASKGTAHQPQHF. CDR3 bases: TGTGCCAGCAAAGGGACAGCTCATCAGCCCCAGCATTTT. This chain links TRBV6-1 with TRBJ1-5, with 7 bases that match TRBD1. CDR1 and CDR2 from the germline V gene are MNHNS and SASEGT. This CDR3 spans 13 amino acids. J lost 5 bases, V lost 7 bases, and 5 bases had no gene match.

The table lists this clonotype with many counts. The chain recombines TRBV20-1 with TRBJ1-4, with 8 bases identical to TRBD1. Losses at the gene ends were 5 bases for V and 4 bases for J; bases not matched to a gene: 3. The CDR3 loop spans 13 amino acids. Germline values: CDR1 DFQATT, CDR2 SNEGSKA (reference sequence). The CDR3 loop reads CSAGGQGNEKLFF. In nucleotides, the CDR3 is TGCAGTGCTGGAGGACAGGGTAATGAAAAACTGTTTTTT.

This clonotype was observed a few times. The genes are TRBV11-2 and TRBJ2-2, with D perhaps being TRBD1 or TRBD2 (6 bases each). Trimming took 4 bases from V and 3 from J, leaving 18 bases between them. Germline V gene data show CDR1 as SGHAT and CDR2 as FQNNGV. This CDR3 region has 17 residues. CDR3 amino acids: CASSSGIGGPYTGELFF. The CDR3 region has the DNA TGTGCCAGCAGCTCCGGGATAGGGGGGCCTTACACCGGGGAGCTGTTTTTT.

This clonotype has a count of ten or more. The genes are TRBV7-2 and TRBJ2-5; tentatively, D is TRBD1 (6 bases). The CDR3 covers 15 residues. CDR1 is SGHTA, CDR2 FQGNSA, per germline. V gave up 4 bases and J gave up 4 bases, with 16 bases separating them. CDR3 in DNA: TGTGCCAGCAGCTCGCTCTACAGGGTGGCAGAGACCCAGTACTTC. It is translated as CASSSLYRVAETQYF.

This clonotype was picked up a small number of times. The chain carries TRBV6-2 or TRBV6-3 and TRBJ2-7, with no clear D. Trimming took 0 bases from V and 5 from J, leaving 8 bases between them. CDR3 length equals 13 residues. Germline V gene sequence: CDR1 MNHEY, CDR2 SVGEGT. CDR3 in DNA: TGTGCCAGCAGTTACTCCAATAGGAACGAGCAGTACTTC. Protein product: CASSYSNRNEQYF.

The CDR3 DNA sequence: TGTGCCAGCAGACAGGGTTGGCAGCCCCAGCATTTT. Encoded protein: CASRQGWQPQHF. This chain links TRBV6-1 with TRBJ1-5; TRBD1 might be the D (6 bases). In germline, CDR1 is MNHNS, CDR2 SASEGT. The CDR3 totals 12 residues. Deletions cut 6 bases from V and 7 bases from J, with 10 bases between.